Sequencing of this T cell receptor beta chain was carried out in a study of T cells in Graves' hyperthyroidism and ophthalmopathy. Authors of the study amplified TCR beta CDR3 regions from RNA transcripts. The HTBI primer set was used in a first-round RT-PCR of the TCR CDR3. Via MiXCR, TCRdb re-called the multiplex PCR reads, giving one row per CDR3 protein. The sample includes a few hundred thousand distinct CDR3 sequences, about 15% of them seen just once. Hyperthyroidism had been newly diagnosed in patients aged 18 to 65, and its duration was under 2 months. Clinical symptoms, serum thyroxine and TRAb, thyroid ultrasound and orbital computed tomography were used for the diagnoses. The CDR3 has 19 residues. V was clipped by 0 bases and J by 2 bases, with 20 bases between them. Germline values: CDR1 LGHDT, CDR2 YNNKEL (reference sequence).

The sequencing sample was made of blood. The clonotype was recovered from a woman aged 18-30 years with Graves' hyperthyroidism that later progressed to Graves' ophthalmopathy. The chain is built from TRBV3-1 and TRBJ2-1; D tentatively reads TRBD1 or TRBD2 (6 bases each). The chain's CDR3 is CASSQEILGGLGPYNEQFF. CDR3 in DNA: TGTGCCAGCAGCCAAGAAATACTAGGGGGGCTTGGCCCCTACAATGAGCAGTTCTTC.